This T cell receptor beta chain is from a study of blood T cell repertoires in COVID-19. Study-wide context: COVID-19 samples collected from the United States, Italy and Spain covered acute and convalescent phases.

Method: immunoSEQ multiplex PCR; TCRdb's copy keeps in-frame clones and lacks some. This sample has a few hundred thousand clones, with roughly 85% found just once. Cohorts were determined from participant-reported clinical history. This CDR3 comprises 16 residues. The germline CDR1 and CDR2 sequences are SGHVS and FNYEAQ. The J segment lost 3 bases and the V segment lost 1 base, leaving 4 bases of the junction unmatched. The chain links TRBV7-6 to TRBJ2-1; the match to TRBD2 covers 9 bases. The sample consisted of PBMCs or T cells enriched from blood (not recorded which). The sequence was collected from a man aged 35 to 55 who had been exposed to COVID-19. The CDR3 DNA sequence: TGTGCCAGCAGCTTAGACAGGACTAGCGTCTACAATGAGCAGTTCTTC. As protein: CASSLDRTSVYNEQFF.